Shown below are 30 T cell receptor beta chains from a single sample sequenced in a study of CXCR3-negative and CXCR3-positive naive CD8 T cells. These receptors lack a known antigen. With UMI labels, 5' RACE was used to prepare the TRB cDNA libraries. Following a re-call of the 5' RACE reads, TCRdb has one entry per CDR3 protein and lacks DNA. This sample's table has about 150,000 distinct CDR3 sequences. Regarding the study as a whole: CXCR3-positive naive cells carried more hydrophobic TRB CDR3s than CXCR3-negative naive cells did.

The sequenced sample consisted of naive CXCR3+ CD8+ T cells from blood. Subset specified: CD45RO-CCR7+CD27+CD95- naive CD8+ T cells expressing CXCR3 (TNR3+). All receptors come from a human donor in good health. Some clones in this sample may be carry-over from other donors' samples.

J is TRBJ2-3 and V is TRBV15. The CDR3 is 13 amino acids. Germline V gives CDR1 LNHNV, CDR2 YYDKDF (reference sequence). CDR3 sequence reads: CATSRISTDTQYF.

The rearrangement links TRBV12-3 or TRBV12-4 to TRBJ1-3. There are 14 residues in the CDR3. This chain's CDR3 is CASSLWAVGNTIYF.

The CDR3 sequence: CASSYSPGQRPGYTF. The gene calls are TRBV6-5 and TRBJ1-2; no DNA is available, so the TRBD1 call from TCRdb remains unchecked. CDR1 is MNHEY, CDR2 SVGAGI, per germline. This CDR3 comprises 15 residues.

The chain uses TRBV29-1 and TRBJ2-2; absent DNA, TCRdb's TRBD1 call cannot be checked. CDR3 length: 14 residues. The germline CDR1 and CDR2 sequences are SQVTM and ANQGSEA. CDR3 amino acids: CSVEDRDETGELFF.

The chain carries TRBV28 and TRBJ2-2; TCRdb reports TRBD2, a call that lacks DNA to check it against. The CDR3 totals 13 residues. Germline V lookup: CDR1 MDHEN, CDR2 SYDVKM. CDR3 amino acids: CAGQTRGSGELFF.

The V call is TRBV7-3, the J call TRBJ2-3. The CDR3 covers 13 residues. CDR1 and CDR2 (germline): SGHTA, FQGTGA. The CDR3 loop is CASSSGSTDTQYF.

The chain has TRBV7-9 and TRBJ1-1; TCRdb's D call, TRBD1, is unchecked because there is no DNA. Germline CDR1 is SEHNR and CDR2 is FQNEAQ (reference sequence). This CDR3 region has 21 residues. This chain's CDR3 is CASSLGWAGGDYSQPNTEAFF. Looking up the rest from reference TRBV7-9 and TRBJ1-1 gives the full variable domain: DTGVSQNPRHKITKRGQNVTFRCDPISEHNRLYWYRQTLGQGPEFLTYFQNEAQLEKSRLLSDRFSAERPKGSFSTLEIQRTEQGDSAMYLCASSLGWAGGDYSQPNTEAFFGQGTRLTVV.

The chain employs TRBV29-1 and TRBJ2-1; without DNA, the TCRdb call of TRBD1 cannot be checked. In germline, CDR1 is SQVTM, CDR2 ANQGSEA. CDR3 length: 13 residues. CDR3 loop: CSVFNRGQGEQFF.

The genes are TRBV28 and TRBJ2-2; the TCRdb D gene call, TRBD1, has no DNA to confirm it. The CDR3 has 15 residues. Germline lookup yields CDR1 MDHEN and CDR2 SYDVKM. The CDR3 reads CASSTTRAGPGELFF.

CDR3 amino acids: CATSALGISYEQYF. This chain links TRBV15 with TRBJ2-7; TCRdb returns TRBD2, unconfirmable since there is no DNA. CDR3 length: 14 residues. Germline V CDR1 and CDR2: LNHNV, YYDKDF (reference sequence).

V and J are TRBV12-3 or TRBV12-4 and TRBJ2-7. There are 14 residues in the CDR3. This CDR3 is CASSLGVGSYEQYF.

The CDR3 reads CASSLSQGESQPQHF. V is TRBV27 and J is TRBJ1-5; the D call of TRBD1 rests on TCRdb alone, since no DNA is present to check it. The CDR3 extends over 15 amino acids. Germline V gives CDR1 MNHEY, CDR2 SMNVEV (reference sequence).

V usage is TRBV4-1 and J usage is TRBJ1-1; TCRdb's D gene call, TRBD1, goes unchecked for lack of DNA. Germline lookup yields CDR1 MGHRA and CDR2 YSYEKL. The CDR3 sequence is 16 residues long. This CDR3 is CASRGGFREMNTEAFF.

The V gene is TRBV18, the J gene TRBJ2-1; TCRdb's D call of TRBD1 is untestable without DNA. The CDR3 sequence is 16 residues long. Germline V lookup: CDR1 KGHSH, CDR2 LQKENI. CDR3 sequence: CASSPVTTGGGYEQFF.

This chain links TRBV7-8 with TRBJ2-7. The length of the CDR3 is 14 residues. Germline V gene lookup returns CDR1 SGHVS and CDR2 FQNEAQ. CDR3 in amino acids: CASSFGFPGYEQYF.

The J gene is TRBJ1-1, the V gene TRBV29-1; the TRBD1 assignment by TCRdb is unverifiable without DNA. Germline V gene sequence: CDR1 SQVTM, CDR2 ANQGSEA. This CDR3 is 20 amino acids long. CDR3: CSVTGIYTVRDPSVVTEAFF.

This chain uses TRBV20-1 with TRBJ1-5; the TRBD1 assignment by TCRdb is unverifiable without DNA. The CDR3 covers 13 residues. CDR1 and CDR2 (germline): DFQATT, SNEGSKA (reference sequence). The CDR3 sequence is CSADTGRGQPQHF.

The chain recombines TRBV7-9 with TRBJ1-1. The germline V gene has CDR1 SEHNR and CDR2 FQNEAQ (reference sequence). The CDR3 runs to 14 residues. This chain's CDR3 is CASSLEGGGTEAFF.

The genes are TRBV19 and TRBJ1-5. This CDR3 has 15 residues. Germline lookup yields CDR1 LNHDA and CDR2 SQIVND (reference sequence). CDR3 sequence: CASSFGLRSNQPQHF.

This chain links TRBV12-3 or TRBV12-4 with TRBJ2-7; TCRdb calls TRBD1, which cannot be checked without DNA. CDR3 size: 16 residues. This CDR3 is CASSLGALDRGYEQYF.

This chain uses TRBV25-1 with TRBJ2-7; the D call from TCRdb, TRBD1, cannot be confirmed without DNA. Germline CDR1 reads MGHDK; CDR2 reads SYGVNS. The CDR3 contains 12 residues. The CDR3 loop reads CASARGAGEQYF.

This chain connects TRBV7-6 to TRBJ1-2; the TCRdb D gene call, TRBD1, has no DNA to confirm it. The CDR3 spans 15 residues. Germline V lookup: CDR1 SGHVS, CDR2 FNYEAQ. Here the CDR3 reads CASSLAQGPDYGYTF.

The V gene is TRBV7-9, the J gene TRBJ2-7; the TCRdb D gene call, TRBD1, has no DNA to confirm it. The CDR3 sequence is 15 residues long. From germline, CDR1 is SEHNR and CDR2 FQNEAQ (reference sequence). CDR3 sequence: CASSDRDRGLNEQYF.

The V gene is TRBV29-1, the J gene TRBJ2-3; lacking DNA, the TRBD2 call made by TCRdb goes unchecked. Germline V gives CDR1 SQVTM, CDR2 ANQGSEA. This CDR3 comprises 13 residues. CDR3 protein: CSVLAGFTDTQYF.

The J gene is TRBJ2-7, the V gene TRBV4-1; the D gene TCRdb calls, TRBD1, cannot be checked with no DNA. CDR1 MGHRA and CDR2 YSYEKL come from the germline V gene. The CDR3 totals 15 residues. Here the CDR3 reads CASSQPGQGTYEQYF.

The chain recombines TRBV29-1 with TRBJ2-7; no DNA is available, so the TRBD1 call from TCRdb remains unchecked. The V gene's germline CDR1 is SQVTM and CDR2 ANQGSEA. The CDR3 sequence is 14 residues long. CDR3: CSVEGGGFEDEQYF.

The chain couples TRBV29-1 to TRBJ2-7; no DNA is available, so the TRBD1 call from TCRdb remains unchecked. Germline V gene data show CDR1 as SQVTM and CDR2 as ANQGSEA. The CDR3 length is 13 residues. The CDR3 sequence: CSVADGHSYEQYF.

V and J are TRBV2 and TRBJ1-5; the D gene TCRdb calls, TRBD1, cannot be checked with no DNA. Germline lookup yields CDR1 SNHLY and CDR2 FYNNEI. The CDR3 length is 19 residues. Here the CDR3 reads CASSEALAGGLSSNQPQHF.

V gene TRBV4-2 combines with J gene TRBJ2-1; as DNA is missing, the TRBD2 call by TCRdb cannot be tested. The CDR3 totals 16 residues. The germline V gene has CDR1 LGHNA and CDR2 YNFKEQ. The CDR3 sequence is CASSQDLAETYNEQFF.

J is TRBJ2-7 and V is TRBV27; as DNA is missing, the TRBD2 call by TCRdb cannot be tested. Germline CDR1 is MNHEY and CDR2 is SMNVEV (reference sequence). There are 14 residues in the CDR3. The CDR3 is CASSLPGLTYEQYF.